These 10 T cell receptor beta chains originate from one sample sequenced in a study of blood T cell repertoires in COVID-19. The data were produced by immunoSEQ multiplex PCR, yet TCRdb's version contains in-frame clones alone and is incomplete. Here the sample spans roughly 180,000 clones, 85% to 90% being singletons. The specimen was peripheral blood. Source of these receptors: an older woman with acute or convalescent COVID-19.

V and J are TRBV2 and TRBJ1-2; D possibly corresponds to TRBD1 (5 bases). Trimming left V 3 bases short and J 4 bases short, with 9 bases between. The germline CDR1 and CDR2 sequences are SNHLY and FYNNEI. CDR3 length: 13 residues. The CDR3 DNA is TGTGCCAGCAGTGATGGGGCGTCCTATGGCTACACCTTC. The encoded protein is CASSDGASYGYTF.

This chain connects TRBV7-9 to TRBJ1-2; unclear D gene. Trimming took off 1 base at V and 6 bases at J, with 15 bases between the two ends. In germline, CDR1 is SEHNR, CDR2 FQNEAQ (reference sequence). The CDR3 contains 15 residues. In nucleotides, the CDR3 is TGTGCCAGCAGCTTAGACCAGACAAGAAGGCATGGCTACACCTTC. Protein sequence: CASSLDQTRRHGYTF.

This chain connects TRBV28 to TRBJ2-7; weak D call: TRBD1 (5 bases). This CDR3 spans 14 amino acids. Germline loops: CDR1 MDHEN, CDR2 SYDVKM. Trimming cost V 6 bases and J 0 bases, with 12 bases left between them. CDR3 loop: CASREGVRSYEQYF. CDR3 DNA: TGTGCCAGCAGAGAAGGGGTTCGCTCCTACGAGCAGTACTTC.

The chain joins TRBV11-2 to TRBJ1-3; D ambiguous. V was cut by 5 bases and J by 1 base, with 6 bases left in between. Germline V gene sequence: CDR1 SGHAT, CDR2 FQNNGV. The length of the CDR3 is 13 residues. The CDR3 coding sequence is TGTGCCAGCAGCCCTTTTTCTGGAAACACCATATATTTT. Translating it yields CASSPFSGNTIYF.

The rearrangement joins TRBV10-1 to TRBJ2-1; D remains unclear. Trimming cost V 2 bases and J 2 bases, with 10 bases left between them. The CDR3 contains 15 residues. CDR1 is WNHNN, CDR2 SYGVQD, per germline (reference sequence). Here the CDR3 DNA reads TGCGCCAGCAGTGAGAGTGGAGTCCCCTACAATGAGCAGTTCTTC. It translates to CASSESGVPYNEQFF.

The J gene is TRBJ2-1, the V gene TRBV18, with 8 bases matching TRBD2. Germline V gene sequence: CDR1 KGHSH, CDR2 LQKENI. The trim removed 4 bases at V and 6 bases at J, leaving 17 bases unmatched. CDR3 length equals 18 residues. CDR3 nucleotides: TGTGCCAGCTCACGACCGGGACTAGGGGTGTTTGGTAGCAATGAGCAGTTCTTC. It is translated as CASSRPGLGVFGSNEQFF.

Details on this clone: The sample carries other DNA sequences with the same CDR3. The chain is built from TRBV3-1 (or the pseudogene TRBV3-2) and TRBJ1-1; TRBD1 might be the D (5 bases). The V end lost 1 base, the J end lost 3 bases, and 9 bases lay between the germline ends. This CDR3 spans 14 amino acids. Germline V gene lookup returns CDR1 LGHDT and CDR2 YNNKEL (reference sequence). CDR3 DNA sequence: TGTGCCAGCAGCCAAGTCTGGGGGGACACTGAAGCTTTCTTT. Residues: CASSQVWGDTEAFF.

The genes are TRBV18 and TRBJ2-4; TRBD1 aligns across 8 bases. The CDR3 extends over 14 amino acids. After removal of 2 bases from V and 13 bases from J, the junction contained 10 bases not matched to a gene. Germline CDR1 reads KGHSH; CDR2 reads LQKENI. CDR3 DNA sequence: TGTGCCAGCTCACCAATTACAGGGGGGCAACCGCAGTACTTC. This sequence encodes CASSPITGGQPQYF.

In the case of this clone: The sample has other DNA sequences that encode this CDR3 too. The chain carries TRBV10-1 and TRBJ1-1; D gene uncertain. The CDR3 has 12 amino acids. The germline CDR1 and CDR2 sequences are WNHNN and SYGVQD (reference sequence). The ends were cut back, 5 bases at V and 5 bases at J, with 9 bases in the middle. The CDR3 coding sequence is TGCGCCAGCAGTAGCGGCGGTACTGAAGCTTTCTTT. It encodes CASSSGGTEAFF.

The chain recombines TRBV7-3 with TRBJ2-1; D is perhaps TRBD1 (6 bases). From germline, CDR1 is SGHTA and CDR2 FQGTGA. CDR3 length equals 16 residues. V was trimmed by 0 bases and J by 3 bases, leaving 12 bases between them. The CDR3 DNA reads TGTGCCAGCAGCTTAACCGGGACAACCAGCTACAATGAGCAGTTCTTC. It encodes CASSLTGTTSYNEQFF.